A single sample gave rise to the 2 T cell receptor beta chains below, sequenced in a study of shared clonotypes between healthy human individuals. Naive CD8 isolation took CD45RO-negative cells positively selected for CCR7 and excluded terminally differentiated effector memory CD45RA+ cells. Sequencing used immunoSEQ multiplex PCR; TCRdb keeps in-frame clones, though not all of them. The sample contains over 2 million clones, roughly 94% of which appear only once. Source material: naive CD8+ T cells sorted from blood. These receptor sequences come from a man aged 18-30 years in good health.

V and J are TRBV28 and TRBJ2-3; TRBD2 matches 13 bases. The germline V gene has CDR1 MDHEN and CDR2 SYDVKM. The CDR3 runs to 19 residues. Trimming cost V 2 bases and J 1 base; bases outside gene matches: 9. Here the CDR3 DNA reads TGTGCCAGCAGTTTACGGAGACTAGCGGGGGGAGTCGGCACAGATACGCAGTATTTT. Its translation: CASSLRRLAGGVGTDTQYF.

This sequence joins TRBV15 and TRBJ2-7, with 11 positions matching TRBD2. The V segment lost 8 bases and the J segment 3 bases; nucleotides outside the gene matches: 6. CDR1 and CDR2 (germline): LNHNV, YYDKDF (reference sequence). The CDR3 is made up of 14 amino acids. This chain's CDR3 is CATSRTSGRYEQYF. As DNA, the CDR3 is TGTGCCACCTCCCGGACTAGCGGGCGCTACGAGCAGTACTTC.